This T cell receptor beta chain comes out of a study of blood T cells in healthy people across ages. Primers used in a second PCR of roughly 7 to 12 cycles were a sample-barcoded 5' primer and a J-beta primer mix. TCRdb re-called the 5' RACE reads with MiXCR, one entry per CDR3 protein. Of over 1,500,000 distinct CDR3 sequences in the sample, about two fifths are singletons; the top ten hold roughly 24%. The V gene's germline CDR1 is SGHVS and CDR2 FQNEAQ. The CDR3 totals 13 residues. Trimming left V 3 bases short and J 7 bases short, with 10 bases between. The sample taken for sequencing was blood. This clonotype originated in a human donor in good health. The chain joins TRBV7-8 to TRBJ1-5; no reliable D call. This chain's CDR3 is CASSFGSWQPQHF. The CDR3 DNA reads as TGTGCCAGCAGCTTTGGGTCATGGCAGCCCCAGCATTTT.